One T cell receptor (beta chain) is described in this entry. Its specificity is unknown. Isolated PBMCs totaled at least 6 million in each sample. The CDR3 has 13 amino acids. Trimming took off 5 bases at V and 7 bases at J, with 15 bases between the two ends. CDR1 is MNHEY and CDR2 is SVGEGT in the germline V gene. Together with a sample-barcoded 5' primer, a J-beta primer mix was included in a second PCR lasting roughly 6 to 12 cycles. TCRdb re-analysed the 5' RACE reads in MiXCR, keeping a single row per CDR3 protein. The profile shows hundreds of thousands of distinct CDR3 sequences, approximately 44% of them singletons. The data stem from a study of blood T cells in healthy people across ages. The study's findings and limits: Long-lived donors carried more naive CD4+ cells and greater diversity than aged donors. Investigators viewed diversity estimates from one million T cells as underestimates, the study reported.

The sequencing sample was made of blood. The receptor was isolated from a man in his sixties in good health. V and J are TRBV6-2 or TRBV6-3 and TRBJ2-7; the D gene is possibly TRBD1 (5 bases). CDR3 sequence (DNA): TGTGCCAGCAGTGACCAAACCCCAGGGGAGCAGTACTTC. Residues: CASSDQTPGEQYF.